The 7 T cell receptor beta chains below come from one sample, sequenced in a study of T cells in Graves' hyperthyroidism and ophthalmopathy. TCR beta CDR3 regions were amplified from RNA transcripts. Using the HTBI primer set, a first-round RT-PCR was run on the TCR CDR3. TCRdb fed the multiplex PCR reads into MiXCR, producing one record per CDR3 protein. The sample carries 500,000 to 650,000 distinct CDR3 sequences, about 14% recorded once. Source material: blood. These receptors came from a woman in her forties with Graves' hyperthyroidism.

This clonotype was seen more than once but under ten times. This sequence may be a read error, since a much larger clone differs from it by one base. The chain combines TRBV18 with TRBJ2-7; 9 bases fit TRBD2. V trimming: 4 bases; J trimming: 3 bases; junction bases outside the gene matches: 10. CDR3 size: 16 residues. The germline CDR1 and CDR2 sequences are KGHSH and LQKENI. CDR3 in amino acids: CASSQPGAGGDYEQYF. CDR3 sequence (DNA): TGTGCCAGCTCACAACCGGGAGCGGGGGGTGACTACGAGCAGTACTTC.

The table lists this clonotype with many counts. This rearrangement joins TRBV28 to TRBJ2-7; TRBD1 might be the D (6 bases). Germline CDR1 MDHEN, CDR2 SYDVKM. This CDR3 has 14 residues. V was trimmed by 6 bases and J by 8 bases, leaving 20 bases between them. CDR3 residues: CASSLYRQAGKQYF. CDR3 DNA sequence: TGTGCCAGCAGCCTATACCGACAGGCGGGCAAGCAGTACTTC.

The chain joins TRBV7-6 to TRBJ2-2, with D perhaps assigned TRBD1 or TRBD2 (5 bases each). From germline, CDR1 is SGHVS and CDR2 FNYEAQ. The CDR3 covers 18 residues. Trimming removed 2 bases at V and 2 bases at J, with 18 bases between. DNA for the CDR3: TGTGCCAGCAGCTTATGGGCAGGTGGGACGGACAACACCGGGGAGCTGTTTTTT. Translated, it gives CASSLWAGGTDNTGELFF.

This chain links TRBV3-1 with TRBJ1-2; D uncertain. The V gene lost 2 bases and the J gene lost 10 bases, with 8 bases spanning the gap. The CDR3 is made up of 11 amino acids. Germline V lookup: CDR1 LGHDT, CDR2 YNNKEL (reference sequence). The CDR3 DNA reads as TGTGCCAGCAGCCAATCGTCGGCCTACACCTTC. Translating gives CASSQSSAYTF.

Ten or more counts support this clonotype. This sequence joins TRBV6-1 and TRBJ2-7; the match to TRBD2 covers 8 bases. Trimming took 8 bases from V and 0 from J; bases not matched to a gene: 9. The CDR3 spans 15 residues. Germline V gene lookup returns CDR1 MNHNS and CDR2 SASEGT. For the CDR3, the DNA is TGTGCCAGCCTAACCCCGAGCGGGGGCTCCTACGAGCAGTACTTC. Amino acid sequence: CASLTPSGGSYEQYF.

As for this clonotype: Compared with germline, one end of the junction differs, possibly owing to a read error. The rearrangement links TRBV29-1 to TRBJ2-1; TRBD2 matches at 8 bases. The CDR3 spans 14 residues. CDR1 and CDR2 from the germline V gene are SQVTM and ANQGSEA. The CDR3 spells CSGEAGVSYNEQFF. CDR3 DNA sequence: TGCAGCGGTGAAGCGGGGGTCTCCTACAATGAGCAGTTCTTC.

This clonotype was found many times. This chain uses TRBV11-2 with TRBJ1-4; possible D gene TRBD1, 6 bases. The CDR3 loop spans 14 amino acids. Trimming left V 3 bases short and J 7 bases short, with 12 bases between. Germline CDR1 SGHAT, CDR2 FQNNGV. CDR3 sequence reads: CASSFWGASEKLFF. The CDR3 coding sequence is TGTGCCAGCAGCTTTTGGGGGGCCTCTGAAAAACTGTTTTTT. The variable domain in full, with the rest retrieved from reference TRBV11-2 and TRBJ1-4, is EAGVAQSPRYKIIEKRQSVAFWCNPISGHATLYWYQQILGQGPKLLIQFQNNGVVDDSQLPKDRFSAERLKGVDSTLKIQPAKLEDSAVYLCASSFWGASEKLFFGSGTQLSVL.